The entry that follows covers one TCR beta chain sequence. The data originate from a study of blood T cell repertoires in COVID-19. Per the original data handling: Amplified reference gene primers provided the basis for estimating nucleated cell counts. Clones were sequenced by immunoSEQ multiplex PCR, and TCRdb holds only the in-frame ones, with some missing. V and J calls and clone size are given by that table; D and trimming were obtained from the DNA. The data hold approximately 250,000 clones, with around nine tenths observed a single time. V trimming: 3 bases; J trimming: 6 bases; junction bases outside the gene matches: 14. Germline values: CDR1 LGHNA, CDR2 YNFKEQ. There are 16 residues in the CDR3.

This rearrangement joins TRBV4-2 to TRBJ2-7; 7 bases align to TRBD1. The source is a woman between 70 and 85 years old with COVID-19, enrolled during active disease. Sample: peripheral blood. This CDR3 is CASSHLQGSLISEQYF. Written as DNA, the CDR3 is TGTGCCAGCAGCCACCTACAGGGGTCCCTAATCTCCGAGCAGTACTTC.